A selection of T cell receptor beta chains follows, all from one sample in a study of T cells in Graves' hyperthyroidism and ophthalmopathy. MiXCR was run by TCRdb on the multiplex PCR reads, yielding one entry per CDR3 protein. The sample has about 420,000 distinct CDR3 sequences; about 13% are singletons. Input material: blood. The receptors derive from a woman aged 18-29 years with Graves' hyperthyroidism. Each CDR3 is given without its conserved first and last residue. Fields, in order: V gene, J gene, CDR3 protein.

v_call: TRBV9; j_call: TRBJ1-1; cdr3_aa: ASSVDGGARGTEAF
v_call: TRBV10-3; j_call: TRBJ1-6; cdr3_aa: AISAGDSNSPLH
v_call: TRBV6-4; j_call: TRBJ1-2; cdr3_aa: ASSDGVQGGIYT
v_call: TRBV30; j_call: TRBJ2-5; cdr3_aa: AWSVWSSDETQY
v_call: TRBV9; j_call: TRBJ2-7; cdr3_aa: ASSGLGRENPHEQY
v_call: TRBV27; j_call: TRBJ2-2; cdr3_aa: ASRPDTRGWTGELF
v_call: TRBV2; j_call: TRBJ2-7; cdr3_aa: ASSEAVRLPRDRDREQY
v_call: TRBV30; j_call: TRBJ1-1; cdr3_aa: AWSVTGGPNTEAF
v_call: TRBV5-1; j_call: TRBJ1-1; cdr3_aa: ASSLGPSEAF
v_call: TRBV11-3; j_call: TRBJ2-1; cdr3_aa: ASSATGNEQF
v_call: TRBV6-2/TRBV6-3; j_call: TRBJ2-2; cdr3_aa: ASSYSILASGRPGELF
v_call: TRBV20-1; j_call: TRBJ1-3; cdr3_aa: SASHWDSGNTIY
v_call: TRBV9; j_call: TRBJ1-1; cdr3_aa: ASSVVLGNTEAF
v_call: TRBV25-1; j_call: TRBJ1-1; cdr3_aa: ASSEGSEAF
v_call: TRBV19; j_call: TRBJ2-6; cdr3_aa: ASSSRAVLT
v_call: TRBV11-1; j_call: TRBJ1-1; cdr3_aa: ASTRQSMNTEAF
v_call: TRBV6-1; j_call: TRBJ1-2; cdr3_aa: ASSYLGTGLSYGYT
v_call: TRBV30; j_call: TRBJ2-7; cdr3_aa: AWSRRGPYEQY
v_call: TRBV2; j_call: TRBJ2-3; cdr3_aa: ASSEVERGLGTQY
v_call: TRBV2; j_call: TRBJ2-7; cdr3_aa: ASSERLTGGYEQY
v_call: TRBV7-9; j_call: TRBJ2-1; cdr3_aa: ASSLAGNNEQF
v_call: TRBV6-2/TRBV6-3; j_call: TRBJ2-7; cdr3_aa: ACNNYPGEQY
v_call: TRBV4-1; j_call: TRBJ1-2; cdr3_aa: ASSQEVDFYGYT
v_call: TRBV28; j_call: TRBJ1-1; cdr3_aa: ASRFSTGSGAF
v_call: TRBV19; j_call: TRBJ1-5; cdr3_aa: ASTLDLNQPQH
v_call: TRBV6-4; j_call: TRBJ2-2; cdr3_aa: ASSDGGAGGELF
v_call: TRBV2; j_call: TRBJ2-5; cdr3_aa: ASGLGAPRRETQY
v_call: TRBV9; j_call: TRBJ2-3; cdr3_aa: ASSVADTQY
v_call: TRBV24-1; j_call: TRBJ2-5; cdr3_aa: ATSDSTGAHSAQY
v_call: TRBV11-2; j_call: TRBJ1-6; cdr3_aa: ASSLDLLSPLH
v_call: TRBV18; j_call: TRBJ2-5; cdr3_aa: ASSPTGAGGQETQY
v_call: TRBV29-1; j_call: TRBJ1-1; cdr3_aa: SSGQGTAF
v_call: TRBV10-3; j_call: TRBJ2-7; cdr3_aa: AIAAPSNYEQY
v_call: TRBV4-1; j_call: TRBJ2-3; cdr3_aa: ASSQTGGGPDTQY
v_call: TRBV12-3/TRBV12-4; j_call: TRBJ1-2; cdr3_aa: ASRLTGSYGYT
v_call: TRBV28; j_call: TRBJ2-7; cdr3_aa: ASRTTRYEQY
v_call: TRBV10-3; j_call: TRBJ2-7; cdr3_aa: AISSGTGGYEQY
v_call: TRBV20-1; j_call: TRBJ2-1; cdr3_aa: SARDKREVYEQF
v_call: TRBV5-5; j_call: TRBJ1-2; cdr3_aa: ASSPGQSLYGYT
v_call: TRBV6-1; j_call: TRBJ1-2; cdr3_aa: ASSEQGWGYT
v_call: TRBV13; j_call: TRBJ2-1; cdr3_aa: ASSLVRDSSNEQF
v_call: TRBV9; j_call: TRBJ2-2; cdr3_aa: ASSVVLNTGELF
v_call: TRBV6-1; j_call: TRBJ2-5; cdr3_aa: ASRRGLQETQY
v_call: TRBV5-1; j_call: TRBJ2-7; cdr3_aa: ASSSGRETRYEQY
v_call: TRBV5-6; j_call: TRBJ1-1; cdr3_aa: ASSHGGTGRTPLVAF
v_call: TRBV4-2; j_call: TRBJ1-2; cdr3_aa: ASSQWTAATDGYT
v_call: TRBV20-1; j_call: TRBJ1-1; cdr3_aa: SASPDMHTEAF
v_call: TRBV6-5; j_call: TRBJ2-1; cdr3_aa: ASSYASRGVGEQF
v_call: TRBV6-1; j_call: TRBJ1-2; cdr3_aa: ASSYTTGYGYT